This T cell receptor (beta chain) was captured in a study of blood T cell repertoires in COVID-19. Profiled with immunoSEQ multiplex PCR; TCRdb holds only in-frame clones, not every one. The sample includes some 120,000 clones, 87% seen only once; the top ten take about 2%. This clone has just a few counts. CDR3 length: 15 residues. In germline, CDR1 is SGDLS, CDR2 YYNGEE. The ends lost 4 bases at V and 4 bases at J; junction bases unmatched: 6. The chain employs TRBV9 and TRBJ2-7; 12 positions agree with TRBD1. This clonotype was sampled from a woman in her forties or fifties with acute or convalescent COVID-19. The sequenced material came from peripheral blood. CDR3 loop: CASSNGTGGKYEQYF. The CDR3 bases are TGTGCCAGCAGCAATGGGACAGGGGGCAAATACGAGCAGTACTTC. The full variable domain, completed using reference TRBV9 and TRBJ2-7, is DSGVTQTPKHLITATGQRVTLRCSPRSGDLSVYWYQQSLDQGLQFLIQYYNGEERAKGNILERFSAQQFPDLHSELNLSSLELGDSALYFCASSNGTGGKYEQYFGPGTRLTVT.